The present entry profiles one TCR beta chain with its context. This clonotype was recorded a few times. Its antigen has not been determined. Within one base of it there is no much larger clone, and no base qualities were kept. These data are taken from a study of T-cell memory formation after mild COVID-19 (dated by TCRdb to about 2021). Background for the entire study: TCR sequence clusters from the two donors were found to be largely donor specific. Two young, previously healthy adult volunteers made up the cohort, one male and one female. In two donors, T-cell clones that expanded and contracted after mild COVID-19 were followed by sequencing TCRalpha and TCRbeta repertoires longitudinally.

V lost 5 bases and J lost 4 bases, and the count of bases not matched to a germline gene is 8. According to the germline V gene, CDR1 reads SGHTA and CDR2 reads FQGNSA. The CDR3 sequence holds 16 residues, the cysteine and phenylalanine included. The entry retains the CDR3 DNA only, 48 bases that are in frame from base 1. Ficoll-Paque density gradient centrifugation was used to isolate PBMCs. Sequencer: Illumina NovaSeq 6000. cDNA libraries for TCRalpha and TCRbeta were prepared by 5'RACE using constant-segment primers, with sample barcodes and unique molecular identifiers added. Trizol reagent was used to extract RNA from every sample. Library amplification was performed in two PCR steps, and a second sample barcode and Illumina TruSeq adapters were introduced in the second step. Libraries were sequenced on an Illumina NovaSeq with 2 x 150 bp paired-end reads. Per the authors' processing: Demultiplexing of reads and collapsing into UMI-guided consensus sequences were performed with migec v1.2.7. Using mixcr v2.1.11, UMI consensuses were aligned to TRA and TRB V and J templates and then assembled into clonotypes. A clonotype was counted as expanded or contracted only if both edgeR and NoisET called the change significant, with noise models trained on biological replicates. For edgeR calls, a false discovery rate-adjusted p below 0.01 and a log2 fold-change threshold of 1 were applied. As an exploratory analysis of dynamics, max-normalized trajectories of the 1000 most abundant clonotypes were examined with PCA combined with hierarchical clustering. Each responding clone was given a CD4 or CD8 phenotype based on the CD4+ and CD8+ repertoires, which had been sequenced separately. TCRdb cleaned the public reads at Q25 with fastp, built clones with MiXCR and kept in-frame beta chains. Rows with one shared CDR3 protein collapse into an entry with the most common genes and DNA. For this entry, the V and J calls and clone size follow TCRdb and not the study's own pipeline. The sample profile shows 400,000 to 500,000 distinct CDR3 sequences; 20% to 30% of them were found once. Roughly 8.7% of the sample rests with the top ten.

Results the study describes overall, beyond this receptor: SARS-CoV-2 specificity was not confirmed for the second-wave clones peaking on day 37. The study covered only two mild cases, and larger cohorts including severe cases with pre-infection samples were considered necessary. Some responding clones were detected in pre-infection memory, which suggested that pre-existing cross-reactive memory T cells had joined the SARS-CoV-2 response. Contracting CD4+ clones appeared mostly in the CM and EM memory subsets, whereas CD8+ clones were enriched in EMRA. From day 15 to 85, contracting clones showed balanced CD4/CD8 phenotypes, whereas a second wave of clones that expanded from day 15 to 37 leaned towards CD4+.

The sample consisted of PBMCs or a T cell subset sorted from them (not recorded which). The source is an adult woman who had mild COVID-19 (a few samples of this study predate the infection). The sample titles of this study are shuffled in the database, so cell type and time point are left out; the donor was told from shared clones. Rearrangement joined TRBV7-2 to TRBJ2-1; the junction holds 10 bases that match TRBD2. The nucleotide sequence is given as TGTGCCAGCAGCGCAACTAGCGGGGTATATTACAATGAGCAGTTCTTC. Its protein reads: CASSATSGVYYNEQFF. With all but the CDR3 taken from the reference TRBV7-2 and TRBJ2-1 genes, the full variable domain is: GAGVSQSPSNKVTEKGKDVELRCDPISGHTALYWYRQSLGQGLEFLIYFQGNSAPDKSGLPSDRFSAERTGGSVSTLTIQRTQQEDSAVYLCASSATSGVYYNEQFFGPGTRLTVL.